The next 12 T cell receptor beta chains were all read from a single sample in a study of T cell changes during pregnancy in multiple sclerosis. Profiling relied on immunoSEQ multiplex PCR, and the TCRdb table lists in-frame clones only, not all of them. Of roughly 120,000 clones listed, about 90% are singletons. The source material was peripheral blood, sampled in the third trimester of pregnancy. The receptors were gathered from a female donor with multiple sclerosis, enrolled in a pregnancy study.

This sequence joins TRBV5-4 and TRBJ1-3; TRBD1 agrees at 8 bases. CDR1 is SGHNT and CDR2 is YYREEE in the germline V gene (reference sequence). J lost 0 bases, V lost 3 bases, and 5 bases had no gene match. The CDR3 consists of 16 residues. The CDR3 region has the DNA TGTGCCAGCAGCTCCCAGGGGGCTAGCTCTGGAAACACCATATATTTT. Its protein is CASSSQGASSGNTIYF.

J is TRBJ2-2 and V is TRBV10-1; D is unclear. Trimming left V 2 bases short and J 0 bases short, with 4 bases between. This CDR3 comprises 14 residues. CDR1 and CDR2 from the germline V gene are WNHNN and SYGVQD (reference sequence). In nucleotides, the CDR3 is TGCGCCAGCAGTGAGGTCGCGAACACCGGGGAGCTGTTTTTT. Residues: CASSEVANTGELFF.

Of note for this clone: At one end, the junction sequence differs from germline, possibly due to a read error. The chain has TRBV6-1 and TRBJ1-3; D is perhaps TRBD1 (5 bases). Germline CDR1 and CDR2: MNHNS and SASEGT. The CDR3 consists of 14 residues. DNA of the CDR3: TGTGCCAGCAGCGAAGGGGAGACTGGAAACACCATATATTTT. Its protein product is CASSEGETGNTIYF.

This chain uses TRBV2 with TRBJ2-7; 9 bases are shared with TRBD1. CDR1 and CDR2 (germline): SNHLY, FYNNEI. V trimming: 10 bases; J trimming: 3 bases; junction bases outside the gene matches: 4. This CDR3 contains 12 residues. DNA for the CDR3: TGTGCCACCGGGACAGGGAGCTACGAGCAGTACTTC. It encodes CATGTGSYEQYF.

J is TRBJ2-5 and V is TRBV10-3, with 9 nucleotides matching TRBD1. This CDR3 spans 14 amino acids. V lost 4 bases and J lost 5; bases outside the gene matches: 5. Germline-derived CDR1 and CDR2 are ENHRY and SYGVKD. CDR3 residues: CAISGGTGSETQYF. The CDR3 DNA sequence: TGTGCCATCAGTGGAGGGACAGGGTCGGAGACCCAGTACTTC.

The J gene is TRBJ2-6, the V gene TRBV9, with a weak D call TRBD1 (6 bases). Germline assignment: CDR1 SGDLS and CDR2 YYNGEE. The CDR3 spans 16 residues. V was cut by 0 bases and J by 1 base, with 8 bases left in between. The CDR3 sequence: CASSVADRSGANVLTF. CDR3 sequence (DNA): TGTGCCAGCAGCGTAGCCGACAGGTCTGGGGCCAACGTCCTGACTTTC. Combining the CDR3 with reference TRBV9 and TRBJ2-6 gives the whole variable domain DSGVTQTPKHLITATGQRVTLRCSPRSGDLSVYWYQQSLDQGLQFLIQYYNGEERAKGNILERFSAQQFPDLHSELNLSSLELGDSALYFCASSVADRSGANVLTFGAGSRLTVL.

The V call is TRBV7-9, the J call TRBJ2-2; perhaps TRBD1 as D (5 bases). V was shortened by 6 bases and J by 0 bases, with 11 bases between the two germline ends. This CDR3 comprises 15 residues. Germline V gives CDR1 SEHNR, CDR2 FQNEAQ (reference sequence). CDR3 in amino acids: CASRRGNANTGELFF. CDR3 DNA sequence: TGTGCCAGCAGAAGGGGAAACGCGAACACCGGGGAGCTGTTTTTT. Using reference TRBV7-9 and TRBJ2-2 for the parts outside the CDR3, the full variable domain is DTGVSQNPRHKITKRGQNVTFRCDPISEHNRLYWYRQTLGQGPEFLTYFQNEAQLEKSRLLSDRFSAERPKGSFSTLEIQRTEQGDSAMYLCASRRGNANTGELFFGEGSRLTVL.

The gene calls are TRBV30 and TRBJ2-7; 10 bases are a match to TRBD1. The germline gives CDR1 GTSNPN, CDR2 SVGIG (reference sequence). This CDR3 has 12 residues. V was clipped by 2 bases and J by 12 bases; unmatched bases: 7. CDR3: CAWSRTGGGPYF. The DNA of the CDR3 is TGTGCCTGGAGTAGGACAGGGGGTGGGCCGTACTTC. The full variable domain, in which reference TRBV30 and TRBJ2-7 provide the parts outside the CDR3, is SQTIHQWPATLVQPVGSPLSLECTVEGTSNPNLYWYRQAAGRGLQLLFYSVGIGQISSEVPQNLSASRPQDRQFILSSKKLLLSDSGFYLCAWSRTGGGPYFGPGTRLTVT.

This chain links TRBV7-9 with TRBJ1-5, with TRBD1 matching 8 bases. CDR3 length: 15 residues. The germline V gene has CDR1 SEHNR and CDR2 FQNEAQ (reference sequence). V gave up 1 base and J gave up 6 bases; unmatched junction bases: 5. The chain's CDR3 is CASSLEDRDGQPQHF. CDR3 DNA: TGTGCCAGCAGCTTAGAGGACAGGGACGGTCAGCCCCAGCATTTT. Full variable domain (outside the CDR3, taken from reference TRBV7-9 and TRBJ1-5): DTGVSQNPRHKITKRGQNVTFRCDPISEHNRLYWYRQTLGQGPEFLTYFQNEAQLEKSRLLSDRFSAERPKGSFSTLEIQRTEQGDSAMYLCASSLEDRDGQPQHFGDGTRLSIL.

V and J are TRBV11-2 and TRBJ2-2, with D possibly matching TRBD1 (6 bases). V was cut by 5 bases and J by 0 bases, with 10 bases left in between. CDR3 length: 15 amino acids. Germline loops: CDR1 SGHAT, CDR2 FQNNGV. CDR3 nucleotide sequence: TGTGCCAGCAGCCGGGACACCCCGAACACCGGGGAGCTGTTTTTT. It codes for CASSRDTPNTGELFF.

V and J are TRBV14 and TRBJ1-2; 9 bases match TRBD1. Germline-derived CDR1 and CDR2 are SGHDN and FVKESK. J was trimmed by 4 bases and V by 4 bases; bases with no gene match: 4. The CDR3 spans 14 residues. The DNA of the CDR3 is TGTGCCAGCAGCCGCCCGGGACAGGGCTATGGCTACACCTTC. Its translation is CASSRPGQGYGYTF.

The chain uses TRBV6-5 and TRBJ1-1; perhaps TRBD1 as D (5 bases). V was pared by 4 bases and J by 2 bases, with 8 bases between. Germline values: CDR1 MNHEY, CDR2 SVGAGI. This CDR3 has 13 amino acids. CDR3 coding DNA: TGTGCCAGCAGTTCCGGACACAACACTGAAGCTTTCTTT. Translated, it gives CASSSGHNTEAFF.